The 23 T cell receptor beta chains below all came from one sample that was sequenced in a study of control samples from healthy donors and cancer patients (dated by TCRdb to about 2020). Receptor amplification or capture employed the immunoSEQ multiplex PCR assay. TCRdb provides this immuneACCESS table in a form limited to in-frame rearrangements. Some clones are lacking; in checked studies, under half of them reflect an unresolved V gene, and why the rest are absent is not known. Counted in this sample were 95,000 to 150,000 clones; about 90% of them appeared once. The ten largest clones capture around 2% of the sample. Sample: blood. The receptors were sampled from a man aged 18 to 29 in good health.

This clone was counted at least ten times. The V and J genes are TRBV7-9 and TRBJ1-5, with D unclear. This CDR3 has 14 residues. Germline-derived CDR1 and CDR2 are SEHNR and FQNEAQ (reference sequence). Trimming removed 1 base from V and 0 bases from J, with 4 bases in between. CDR3 in amino acids: CASSLGVSNQPQHF. CDR3 in DNA: TGTGCCAGCAGCTTAGGCGTTAGCAATCAGCCCCAGCATTTT.

In its sample, this clone was seen a few times. The chain carries TRBV6-6 and TRBJ1-6; the D is unclear. V lost 8 bases, J lost 10 bases, and 6 bases lay in between. Germline V gene lookup returns CDR1 MNHNY and CDR2 SVGAGI (reference sequence). This CDR3 spans 10 amino acids. CDR3 in amino acids: CASEGSPLHF. CDR3 DNA: TGTGCCAGCGAAGGGTCACCCCTCCACTTT.

This clone was found once. This chain uses TRBV27 with TRBJ2-7, with 8 bases aligning to TRBD1. The germline CDR1 and CDR2 sequences are MNHEY and SMNVEV (reference sequence). The junction had 13 bases not matched to a gene; V was cut back by 3 bases and J by 6 bases. The CDR3 length is 16 residues. The CDR3 DNA reads as TGTGCCAGCAGTTTCTATCGGACAGGGAGAAGTTTCGAGCAGTACTTC. Protein product: CASSFYRTGRSFEQYF.

This clone came up a few times. This chain joins TRBV7-3 and TRBJ2-1; no reliable D call. The CDR3 consists of 18 residues. Germline V gene data show CDR1 as SGHTA and CDR2 as FQGTGA. V gave up 5 bases and J gave up 2 bases, with 22 bases separating them. The DNA of the CDR3 is TGTGCCAGCAGCCCTCAAGGCCGACCAAGGAGTGCCTACAATGAGCAGTTCTTC. This gives the protein CASSPQGRPRSAYNEQFF. Full variable domain (outside the CDR3, taken from reference TRBV7-3 and TRBJ2-1): GAGVSQTPSNKVTEKGKYVELRCDPISGHTALYWYRQSLGQGPEFLIYFQGTGAADDSGLPNDRFFAVRPEGSVSTLKIQRTERGDSAVYLCASSPQGRPRSAYNEQFFGPGTRLTVL.

The chain is built from TRBV28 and TRBJ2-7; no clear D. Trimming took 7 bases from V and 7 from J, leaving 17 bases between them. The CDR3 runs 13 residues. The germline CDR1 and CDR2 sequences are MDHEN and SYDVKM. This CDR3 reads CASTLSNLGEQYF. In DNA form, the CDR3 reads TGTGCCAGCACCCTCTCCAACCTGGGGGAGCAGTACTTC.

The CDR3 DNA reads as TGTGCCAGCAGCTTTCTTGAAAAACTGTTTTTT. Protein: CASSFLEKLFF. This rearrangement joins TRBV11-2 to TRBJ1-4, with no clear D. The V gene lost 3 bases and the J gene lost 7 bases, with 3 bases spanning the gap. The CDR3 spans 11 residues. From germline, CDR1 is SGHAT and CDR2 FQNNGV.

The V and J genes are TRBV7-8 and TRBJ2-5; D is possibly TRBD2 (5 bases). With 8 bases removed from V and 2 bases from J, the gap between germline ends came to 18 bases. The CDR3 covers 15 residues. Germline V CDR1 and CDR2: SGHVS, FQNEAQ. The CDR3 here is CASLAGGVTQETQYF. In DNA form, the CDR3 reads TGTGCCAGCTTGGCGGGTGGTGTTACTCAAGAGACCCAGTACTTC.

In its sample, this clone was seen once. The V and J genes are TRBV28 and TRBJ2-7; D possibly corresponds to TRBD1 (5 bases). With 5 bases removed from V and 2 bases from J, the gap between germline ends came to 13 bases. Germline-derived CDR1 and CDR2 are MDHEN and SYDVKM. CDR3 length: 14 residues. The CDR3: CASSPPGRAYEQYF. CDR3 sequence (DNA): TGTGCCAGCAGTCCACCGGGCAGGGCCTACGAGCAGTACTTC.

The gene calls are TRBV7-2 and TRBJ2-7; TRBD1 matches at 7 bases. V trimming: 4 bases; J trimming: 4 bases; junction bases outside the gene matches: 13. The CDR3 is made up of 16 amino acids. The germline V gene has CDR1 SGHTA and CDR2 FQGNSA. Here the CDR3 reads CASSSRQDRPGYEQYF. The CDR3 coding sequence is TGTGCCAGCAGCTCCAGACAGGACAGGCCCGGGTACGAGCAGTACTTC. The full variable domain, completed using reference TRBV7-2 and TRBJ2-7, is GAGVSQSPSNKVTEKGKDVELRCDPISGHTALYWYRQSLGQGLEFLIYFQGNSAPDKSGLPSDRFSAERTGGSVSTLTIQRTQQEDSAVYLCASSSRQDRPGYEQYFGPGTRLTVT.

This rearrangement joins TRBV18 to TRBJ1-3; D is ambiguous. With 3 bases removed from V and 1 base from J, the gap between germline ends came to 4 bases. CDR1 is KGHSH and CDR2 is LQKENI in the germline V gene. This CDR3 has 13 amino acids. In DNA form, the CDR3 reads TGTGCCAGCTCACCGAGTTCTGGAAACACCATATATTTT. As protein: CASSPSSGNTIYF.

The chain employs TRBV18 and TRBJ2-6, with a possible D match to TRBD2 (5 bases). The length of the CDR3 is 18 residues. V was trimmed by 5 bases and J by 0 bases, leaving 17 bases between them. Germline V CDR1 and CDR2: KGHSH, LQKENI. CDR3 DNA sequence: TGTGCCAGCTCAACGGGGTGGAACGGAGGCTCTGGGGCCAACGTCCTGACTTTC. Its protein is CASSTGWNGGSGANVLTF.

The genes are TRBV27 and TRBJ2-5; D not certain. The CDR3 loop spans 14 amino acids. The V end was cut by 7 bases, the J end by 3 bases, with 15 bases between. Germline V gene lookup returns CDR1 MNHEY and CDR2 SMNVEV (reference sequence). The DNA of the CDR3 is TGTGCCAGCAAGGGATTTGAGTGGGAAGAGACCCAGTACTTC. It codes for CASKGFEWEETQYF.

The chain uses TRBV5-1 and TRBJ2-5; D is perhaps TRBD2 (5 bases). Trimming took off 4 bases at V and 1 base at J, with 8 bases between the two ends. CDR1 is SGHRS, CDR2 YFSETQ, per germline. The CDR3 covers 13 residues. CDR3 in DNA: TGCGCCAGCAGCCGAGGGTTCCAAGAGACCCAGTACTTC. Its protein product is CASSRGFQETQYF.

The V call is TRBV5-1, the J call TRBJ2-3, with D perhaps matching TRBD2 (6 bases). Trimming stripped 4 bases from V and 6 bases from J, with 18 bases between. The CDR3 runs 15 residues. Germline CDR1 and CDR2: SGHRS and YFSETQ. The CDR3 nucleotides read TGCGCCAGCAGCAACGGGACCCTACGGGGGGATACGCAGTATTTT. Translation: CASSNGTLRGDTQYF.

V gene TRBV27 combines with J gene TRBJ2-5; the D gene is possibly TRBD2 (5 bases). The CDR3 has 15 residues. The ends were cut back, 5 bases at V and 1 base at J, with 14 bases in the middle. CDR1 and CDR2 (germline): MNHEY, SMNVEV (reference sequence). The CDR3 nucleotides are TGTGCCAGCAGTCCTACCCGTCGGGGCCAAGAGACCCAGTACTTC. Translated, it gives CASSPTRRGQETQYF.

Comments on this clone: The sample has other DNA sequences that encode this CDR3 too. This rearrangement joins TRBV19 to TRBJ1-1; D gene unclear. V lost 6 bases to trimming and J lost 1 base, with 9 bases between them. The CDR3 consists of 13 residues. Germline CDR1 is LNHDA and CDR2 is SQIVND (reference sequence). The CDR3 protein is CASSKLGNTEAFF. CDR3 bases: TGTGCCAGTAGCAAACTGGGGAACACTGAAGCTTTCTTT.

The chain combines TRBV5-8 with TRBJ1-2; D unresolved. The CDR3 extends over 14 amino acids. Germline V gives CDR1 SGHTS, CDR2 YDEGEE. Trimming cost V 4 bases and J 8 bases, with 18 bases left between them. CDR3 protein: CASSRRKDAAGYTF. As DNA, the CDR3 is TGTGCCAGCAGCCGCCGTAAGGACGCTGCGGGCTACACCTTC.

The chain is built from TRBV5-4 and TRBJ2-7; 8 bases map to TRBD2. The J segment lost 4 bases and the V segment lost 0 bases, leaving 6 bases of the junction unmatched. The CDR3 runs to 15 residues. In germline, CDR1 is SGHNT, CDR2 YYREEE (reference sequence). The CDR3 loop is CASSLAPLAAYEQYF. The CDR3 DNA sequence: TGTGCCAGCAGCTTGGCCCCACTAGCGGCTTACGAGCAGTACTTC.

The chain combines TRBV14 with TRBJ2-2; possibly TRBD1 or TRBD2 for D (5 bases each). The CDR3 totals 22 residues. V shed 4 bases and J shed 0 bases, with 30 bases lying between them. From germline, CDR1 is SGHDN and CDR2 FVKESK. CDR3 residues: CASSPLSESLGGNRTNTGELFF. For the CDR3, the DNA is TGTGCCAGCAGCCCCCTCTCAGAGAGCCTTGGGGGTAACAGAACGAACACCGGGGAGCTGTTTTTT.

The chain links TRBV10-3 to TRBJ1-5, with 8 positions matching TRBD1. The CDR3 totals 15 residues. The germline CDR1 and CDR2 sequences are ENHRY and SYGVKD. Trimming took 6 bases from V and 4 from J; bases not matched to a gene: 8. CDR3 loop: CAIRQDRAGNQPQHF. The CDR3 DNA is TGTGCCATCAGGCAGGACAGGGCAGGGAATCAGCCCCAGCATTTT.

This clone was seen only once. This chain joins TRBV10-1 and TRBJ2-5, with 10 bases that match TRBD2. This CDR3 contains 15 residues. Germline V gene sequence: CDR1 WNHNN, CDR2 SYGVQD (reference sequence). V lost 2 bases to trimming and J lost 1 base; unmatched junction nucleotides: 1. CDR3 protein: CASSELAGAQETQYF. CDR3 nucleotide sequence: TGCGCCAGCAGTGAGCTAGCGGGAGCCCAAGAGACCCAGTACTTC.

The chain joins TRBV29-1 to TRBJ1-1, with D maybe TRBD1 (5 bases). With 3 bases removed from V and 4 bases from J, the gap between germline ends came to 12 bases. The CDR3 sequence is 13 residues long. CDR1 is SQVTM and CDR2 is ANQGSEA in the germline V gene. The CDR3, as DNA: TGCAGCGTTGACTTGGGGGAGAGCACTGAAGCTTTCTTT. It specifies CSVDLGESTEAFF.

V usage is TRBV5-4 and J usage is TRBJ2-1; TRBD2 matches 11 bases. The CDR3 is 15 residues long. In germline, CDR1 is SGHNT, CDR2 YYREEE (reference sequence). V lost 8 bases and J lost 6; bases outside the gene matches: 10. The DNA of the CDR3 is TGTGCCAGTTCCACTACTAGCGGGAGAAGCAATGAGCAGTTCTTC. Residues: CASSTTSGRSNEQFF.